A selection of T cell receptor beta chains follows, all from one sample in a study of shared clonotypes between healthy human individuals. Measured with immunoSEQ multiplex PCR; TCRdb has only the in-frame clones, and not every one. The sample has around 1.9 million clones; around 93% are singletons. What was sequenced was naive CD8+ T cells from PBMCs. Receptors originate from a man aged 18 to 35 in good health. Some clones in this sample may be carry-over from other donors' samples. Each CDR3 is given with its conserved first and last residue. The order of the fields is D gene, CDR3 length, J gene, clone size, V gene, CDR3 protein, CDR3 DNA. The D gene is left open where the match is weak. Some rows mark clone size as missing; the rest say once, few, many or name a class of expanded clone.

. 16 TRBJ2-7 . TRBV7-8 CASSSPPGTQTYEQYF TGTGCCAGCAGCTCCCCCCCCGGCACCCAGACCTACGAGCAGTACTTC
. 16 TRBJ1-1 . TRBV4-1 CASSQDRSRANTEAFF TGCGCCAGCAGCCAAGATCGGAGCAGGGCGAACACTGAAGCTTTCTTT
. 16 TRBJ1-2 . TRBV11-2 CASSLGSLGKNYGYTF TGTGCCAGCAGCTTAGGGTCCTTGGGAAAGAACTATGGCTACACCTTC
. 12 TRBJ2-7 . TRBV25-1 CASSEGEYEQYF TGTGCCAGCAGTGAGGGGGAATACGAGCAGTACTTC
TRBD2 15 TRBJ2-4 . TRBV10-2 CASSIPGVLAAGQYF TGCGCCAGCAGTATCCCCGGAGTACTAGCGGCGGGTCAGTACTTC
. 11 TRBJ1-1 . TRBV30 CARHLNTEAFF TGTGCCCGACACTTGAACACTGAAGCTTTCTTT
TRBD2 16 TRBJ2-2 . TRBV7-9 CASSLVSSGSPGELFF TGTGCCAGCAGCTTAGTGTCTAGCGGGAGCCCCGGGGAGCTGTTTTTT
. 18 TRBJ2-1 . TRBV28 CASSSRHVLRSSYNEQFF TGTGCCAGCAGTTCCCGTCATGTCCTCCGGAGCTCCTACAATGAGCAGTTCTTC
. 16 TRBJ1-5 . TRBV27 CASSIQGPHAGQPQHF TGTGCCAGCTCAATCCAAGGCCCACATGCCGGGCAGCCCCAGCATTTT
. 16 TRBJ2-5 . TRBV4-3 CASSQERGTYQETQYF TGCGCCAGCAGCCAAGAAAGAGGCACCTACCAAGAGACCCAGTACTTC
. 17 TRBJ2-5 . TRBV27 CASSSVLGEPIPETQYF TGTGCCAGCAGTTCAGTTCTGGGGGAGCCGATCCCCGAGACCCAGTACTTC
TRBD1 15 TRBJ2-1 . TRBV5-5 CASSFGQGAFNEQFF TGTGCCAGCAGCTTCGGACAGGGGGCCTTTAATGAGCAGTTCTTC
TRBD1 14 TRBJ2-7 . TRBV9 CASSPYGQGYEQYF TGTGCCAGCAGCCCCTACGGACAGGGGTACGAGCAGTACTTC
. 13 TRBJ2-5 . TRBV10-3 CAISVEGEETQYF TGTGCCATCAGTGTGGAAGGAGAAGAGACCCAGTACTTC
. 14 TRBJ1-1 . TRBV28 CASSFQTVNTEAFF TGTGCCAGCAGTTTCCAGACAGTGAACACTGAAGCTTTCTTT
. 15 TRBJ2-3 . TRBV2 CASTEGLQPPDTQYF TGTGCCAGCACGGAGGGGTTGCAACCCCCAGATACGCAGTATTTT
TRBD2 14 TRBJ2-7 . TRBV5-1 CASTHSGTSYEQYF TGCGCCAGCACCCATAGCGGGACCTCCTACGAGCAGTACTTC
. 15 TRBJ1-2 once TRBV9 CASSSRTDLFYGYTF TGTGCCAGCAGCAGCCGGACAGATCTATTTTATGGCTACACCTTC
TRBD1 15 TRBJ2-7 . TRBV2 CASKGTGDLYYEQYF TGTGCCAGCAAAGGGACAGGGGACCTATACTACGAGCAGTACTTC
. 11 TRBJ2-5 . TRBV6-5 CASSYSETQYF TGTGCCAGCAGTTATTCTGAGACCCAGTACTTC
. 15 TRBJ2-7 . TRBV6-5 CASTRLVGVTDEQYF TGTGCCAGCACCCGTCTGGTGGGGGTTACTGACGAGCAGTACTTC
. 16 TRBJ2-1 . TRBV18 CASSPSEGVAYNEQFF TGTGCCAGCTCACCATCGGAGGGAGTCGCCTACAATGAGCAGTTCTTC
. 11 TRBJ1-6 . TRBV20-1 CSATGLLCLHF TGCAGTGCTACAGGACTACTTTGCCTCCACTTT
. 15 TRBJ1-1 . TRBV19 CASSWARQLFTEAFF TGTGCCAGTAGTTGGGCGCGACAGCTATTTACTGAAGCTTTCTTT
. 15 TRBJ2-1 . TRBV5-1 CASSLARQIYNEQFF TGCGCCAGCAGCTTGGCCCGGCAGATCTACAATGAGCAGTTCTTC
TRBD1 13 TRBJ1-5 . TRBV10-1 CASSGTGDQPQHF TGCGCCAGCAGCGGGACAGGGGATCAGCCCCAGCATTTT
. 13 TRBJ2-5 . TRBV27 CASSLGGGETQYF TGTGCCAGCAGTTTGGGGGGTGGGGAGACCCAGTACTTC
TRBD1 14 TRBJ1-1 . TRBV27 CASSWIGGNTEAFF TGTGCCAGCAGTTGGATAGGGGGCAACACTGAAGCTTTCTTT
. 13 TRBJ1-2 . TRBV6-5 CASSGATNYGYTF TGTGCCAGCAGCGGGGCTACTAACTATGGCTACACCTTC
. 13 TRBJ1-5 . TRBV6-4 CASTRVSNQPQHF TGTGCCAGCACCAGAGTAAGCAATCAGCCCCAGCATTTT
TRBD1 14 TRBJ2-7 once TRBV27 CASSRTGSRDEQYF TGTGCCAGCAGTCGGACAGGGAGCCGGGACGAGCAGTACTTC
TRBD1 15 TRBJ2-7 . TRBV11-2 CASSLDSGQGYEQYF TGTGCCAGCAGCTTAGATTCCGGACAGGGGTACGAGCAGTACTTC
. 17 TRBJ2-7 . TRBV6-1 CASSEDRTWTASYEQYF TGTGCCAGCAGTGAGGACAGAACGTGGACAGCATCCTACGAGCAGTACTTC
. 15 TRBJ2-3 . TRBV27 CASSPRTGDTDTQYF TGTGCCAGCAGTCCGCGTACGGGGGACACAGATACGCAGTATTTT
TRBD1 12 TRBJ1-1 few TRBV28 CASSLRQGEAFF TGTGCCAGCAGTCTACGACAGGGTGAAGCTTTCTTT
. 15 TRBJ2-3 . TRBV6-6 CASTRLRAGTDTQYF TGTGCCAGCACAAGGCTCAGAGCAGGCACAGATACGCAGTATTTT
TRBD2 18 TRBJ2-1 . TRBV11-2 CASSLGGAEREDYNEQFF TGTGCCAGCAGCTTAGGGGGGGCGGAGCGGGAGGATTACAATGAGCAGTTCTTC
TRBD1 15 TRBJ2-7 . TRBV2 CASSDLGDSPYEQYF TGTGCCAGCTCTGACTTAGGGGACAGTCCCTACGAGCAGTACTTC
TRBD2 15 TRBJ2-7 . TRBV7-2 CASSLGSGRSYEQYF TGTGCCAGCAGCTTAGGGAGCGGGAGGTCGTACGAGCAGTACTTC
TRBD1 16 TRBJ2-7 . TRBV10-3 CAISWAGTGDFYEQYF TGTGCCATCAGTTGGGCCGGGACAGGGGACTTCTACGAGCAGTACTTC
. 12 TRBJ1-1 . TRBV5-1 CASRQVNTEAFF TGCGCCAGCAGACAGGTAAACACTGAAGCTTTCTTT